The source of this TCR beta chain is a study of shared clonotypes between healthy human individuals. Overall study results and limits: Researchers sampled only blood; tissue repertoires likely differ.

Regarding this clone: Its specificity is unknown.

Terminally differentiated effector memory CD45RA+ cells were left out of the naive CD8 fraction, which was CD45RO-negative and positively selected for CCR7. The CDR3 spans 15 residues. Germline lookup yields CDR1 SGHKS and CDR2 YYEKEE (reference sequence). V was clipped by 0 bases and J by 0 bases, with 10 bases between them. The repertoire was sequenced with immunoSEQ multiplex PCR; TCRdb's copy has only in-frame clones and lacks some. The table lists some 2 million clones, about 95% of them singletons. The receptor comes from a young man in good health. This rearrangement joins TRBV5-5 to TRBJ2-7, with D tentatively TRBD1 (5 bases). Sequencing was carried out using naive CD8+ T cells sorted from blood. The CDR3, as DNA: TGTGCCAGCAGCTTGGGACAGACCAACTCCTACGAGCAGTACTTC. Amino acid sequence: CASSLGQTNSYEQYF.